Below, 15 T cell receptor beta chains from the same sample are listed, as sequenced in a study of human T cells and chemical hapten exposure. MiXCR, run by TCRdb on the RACE reads, gives a single entry per CDR3 protein. Of 150,000 to 200,000 distinct CDR3 sequences listed, about a fifth are singletons. Time point of the sample: patch test 1, 2 weeks after DPC sensitization. The treatment here: therapeutic diphenylcyclopropenone sensitization with weekly scalp DPC. The sequenced sample was whole blood, obtained in connection with sensitization to the hapten diphenylcyclopropenone (DPC). The receptors stem from a woman aged 45-60 years with alopecia areata. Some clones in this sample may be carry-over from other donors' samples.

This rearrangement joins TRBV29-1 to TRBJ2-3; D unresolved. V shed 7 bases and J shed 4 bases, with 15 bases lying between them. In germline, CDR1 is SQVTM, CDR2 ANQGSEA. The CDR3 runs 13 residues. The chain's CDR3 is CSAKQGIADTQYF. The CDR3 DNA reads as TGCAGCGCGAAGCAAGGGATTGCAGATACGCAGTATTTT.

The V call is TRBV20-1, the J call TRBJ1-1; D perhaps matches TRBD1 (6 bases). The ends were cut back, 3 bases at V and 0 bases at J, with 20 bases in the middle. Germline CDR1 reads DFQATT; CDR2 reads SNEGSKA (reference sequence). The CDR3 runs 17 residues. The CDR3 DNA is TGCAGTGCTAGTCTTCGACAGGCCTTTGGTGTGAACACTGAAGCTTTCTTT. Translation: CSASLRQAFGVNTEAFF.

The rearrangement joins TRBV10-3 to TRBJ2-2; D not resolved. The CDR3 totals 14 residues. Germline CDR1 ENHRY, CDR2 SYGVKD. Trimming cost V 2 bases and J 4 bases, with 8 bases left between them. CDR3 bases: TGTGCCATCAGTGAGGGGCCCTTCACCGGGGAGCTGTTTTTT. Translated, it gives CAISEGPFTGELFF.

The CDR3 DNA follows: TGCAGCGTTGGGATCGGAGTAGTCACGAACACTGAAGCTTTCTTT. Amino acids: CSVGIGVVTNTEAFF. V is TRBV29-1 and J is TRBJ1-1; no clear D. V lost 4 bases, J lost 1 base, and 16 bases lay in between. The CDR3 has 15 amino acids. Germline CDR1 SQVTM, CDR2 ANQGSEA.

This clonotype turned up a few times. The rearrangement joins TRBV20-1 to TRBJ1-2; D perhaps matches TRBD1 (6 bases). The CDR3 extends over 14 amino acids. Germline values: CDR1 DFQATT, CDR2 SNEGSKA (reference sequence). The V end was cut by 8 bases, the J end by 0 bases, with 16 bases between. Written as DNA, the CDR3 is TGCAGTTCTGTCGACAGGTCTACTAACTATGGCTACACCTTC. It encodes CSSVDRSTNYGYTF.

The chain links TRBV28 to TRBJ2-1, with 7 positions matching TRBD2. V lost 7 bases, J lost 8 bases, and 14 bases stayed unmatched. Germline V lookup: CDR1 MDHEN, CDR2 SYDVKM. This CDR3 has 15 amino acids. DNA for the CDR3: TGTGCCAGCAATAAGGCGGGGGTAGGTGTCGATGAGCAGTTCTTC. Its protein product is CASNKAGVGVDEQFF.

This clonotype turned up a few times. The chain employs TRBV10-3 and TRBJ2-7, with D unclear. Germline loops: CDR1 ENHRY, CDR2 SYGVKD. V gave up 4 bases and J gave up 6 bases, with 13 bases separating them. The CDR3 has 13 residues. CDR3 sequence: CAISGRHESEQYF. CDR3 coding DNA: TGTGCCATCAGTGGTAGGCACGAAAGCGAGCAGTACTTC.

This clonotype has just a few counts. The chain has TRBV30 and TRBJ2-2, with 7 bases lining up with TRBD2. The CDR3 has 14 residues. V shed 0 bases and J 7 bases; nucleotides not matched to a gene: 5. Germline lookup yields CDR1 GTSNPN and CDR2 SVGIG (reference sequence). CDR3 amino acids: CAWSVLGGNGELFF. In DNA, the CDR3 is TGTGCCTGGAGTGTACTGGGGGGGAACGGGGAGCTGTTTTTT. The complete variable domain, with remaining parts taken from reference TRBV30 and TRBJ2-2, reads SQTIHQWPATLVQPVGSPLSLECTVEGTSNPNLYWYRQAAGRGLQLLFYSVGIGQISSEVPQNLSASRPQDRQFILSSKKLLLSDSGFYLCAWSVLGGNGELFFGEGSRLTVL.

This clonotype was detected only a few times. The chain combines TRBV18 with TRBJ1-1; 7 bases fit TRBD1. Per the germline V gene, CDR1 is KGHSH and CDR2 is LQKENI. This CDR3 has 13 residues. The V segment lost 3 bases and the J segment 4 bases; nucleotides outside the gene matches: 2. The CDR3 DNA is TGTGCCAGCTCACCTTCAGGGGGCACTGAAGCTTTCTTT. Translating gives CASSPSGGTEAFF.

This chain joins TRBV6-1 and TRBJ2-1; 8 bases fit TRBD2. After removal of 6 bases from V and 9 bases from J, the junction contained 7 bases not matched to a gene. Germline CDR1 MNHNS, CDR2 SASEGT. The CDR3 sequence is 13 residues long. The CDR3 DNA follows: TGTGCCAGCAGGGTAGCGGGGCCCCTTGAGCAGTTCTTC. It yields the protein CASRVAGPLEQFF.

J is TRBJ2-1 and V is TRBV20-1, with D possibly matching TRBD2 (5 bases). V was pared by 5 bases and J by 2 bases, with 16 bases between. The CDR3 spans 15 residues. The germline V gene has CDR1 DFQATT and CDR2 SNEGSKA (reference sequence). CDR3 DNA sequence: TGCAGTGCTTCCCTAGCCGGGCAAACCTACAATGAGCAGTTCTTC. Protein: CSASLAGQTYNEQFF.

V and J are TRBV19 and TRBJ2-7; 8 bases fit TRBD1. This CDR3 comprises 13 residues. V dropped 4 bases and J dropped 6; count of bases not matched to a gene: 5. CDR1 is LNHDA, CDR2 SQIVND, per germline (reference sequence). The CDR3 loop reads CASSTSGGGEQYF. The CDR3 nucleotides are TGTGCCAGTAGTACGTCAGGGGGCGGCGAGCAGTACTTC. Using reference TRBV19 and TRBJ2-7 for the parts outside the CDR3, the full variable domain is DGGITQSPKYLFRKEGQNVTLSCEQNLNHDAMYWYRQDPGQGLRLIYYSQIVNDFQKGDIAEGYSVSREKKESFPLTVTSAQKNPTAFYLCASSTSGGGEQYFGPGTRLTVT.

This clonotype turned up a few times. This chain uses TRBV2 with TRBJ1-1, with a tentative D call TRBD1 (6 bases). The CDR3 is made up of 14 amino acids. V lost 4 bases and J lost 5, with 14 bases in between. Per the germline V gene, CDR1 is SNHLY and CDR2 is FYNNEI. CDR3 protein: CASSVGSGVTEAFF. The DNA for the CDR3 is TGTGCCAGCAGTGTAGGGTCAGGGGTGACTGAAGCTTTCTTT. Variable domain in full (rest from reference TRBV2 and TRBJ1-1): EPEVTQTPSHQVTQMGQEVILRCVPISNHLYFYWYRQILGQKVEFLVSFYNNEISEKSEIFDDQFSVERPDGSNFTLKIRSTKLEDSAMYFCASSVGSGVTEAFFGQGTRLTVV.

This clonotype was seen a few times. The chain is built from TRBV7-8 and TRBJ1-3, with a weak D call TRBD1 (5 bases). The CDR3 consists of 15 residues. Germline V gene lookup returns CDR1 SGHVS and CDR2 FQNEAQ. V was shortened by 6 bases and J by 2 bases, with 14 bases between the two germline ends. CDR3 protein: CASSHILGAGNTIYF. The CDR3 DNA reads as TGTGCCAGCAGTCACATTTTAGGGGCTGGAAACACCATATATTTT.

Ten or more counts support this clonotype. This rearrangement joins TRBV5-1 to TRBJ2-3; 12 nucleotides match TRBD2. CDR1 is SGHRS, CDR2 YFSETQ, per germline. V shed 0 bases and J 4 bases; nucleotides not matched to a gene: 6. The CDR3 runs 17 residues. The CDR3 DNA reads as TGCGCCAGCAGCTTGGCCCCACTAGCGGGAGGTTCAGATACGCAGTATTTT. Its protein product is CASSLAPLAGGSDTQYF.